This note documents a single TCR beta chain sequence. The antigen is unknown. Following RNA extraction, reverse transcription yielded cDNA that acted as the sequencing template. TCRdb's table, derived via immunoSEQ multiplex PCR, lists solely in-frame clones and lacks some. This repertoire shows 120,000 to 150,000 clones, approximately 85% found once; its top ten account for around 25%. The data were taken from a study of CD8+ T cells in alopecia areata. Regarding the study as a whole: Tofacitinib significantly decreased scalp clonality and expanded CD8+ clones among top 100.

V lost 4 bases, J lost 0 bases, and 13 bases lay in between. The CDR3 contains 14 residues. The germline CDR1 and CDR2 sequences are SQVTM and ANQGSEA. Documented treatment: oral pan-JAK inhibitor, 5-10 mg twice daily. Alopecia areata patients gave lesional scalp punch biopsies and peripheral blood samples. Here the sequenced sample was CD8+ T cells sorted from blood, taken at week 4, from a patient treated with tofacitinib. The origin of this receptor is a human donor with alopecia areata. This rearrangement joins TRBV29-1 to TRBJ2-7; a weak D match, TRBD2 (6 bases). The CDR3 reads CSVGGGIGSYEQYF. The CDR3 region has the DNA TGCAGCGTTGGGGGAGGAATAGGCTCCTACGAGCAGTACTTC.